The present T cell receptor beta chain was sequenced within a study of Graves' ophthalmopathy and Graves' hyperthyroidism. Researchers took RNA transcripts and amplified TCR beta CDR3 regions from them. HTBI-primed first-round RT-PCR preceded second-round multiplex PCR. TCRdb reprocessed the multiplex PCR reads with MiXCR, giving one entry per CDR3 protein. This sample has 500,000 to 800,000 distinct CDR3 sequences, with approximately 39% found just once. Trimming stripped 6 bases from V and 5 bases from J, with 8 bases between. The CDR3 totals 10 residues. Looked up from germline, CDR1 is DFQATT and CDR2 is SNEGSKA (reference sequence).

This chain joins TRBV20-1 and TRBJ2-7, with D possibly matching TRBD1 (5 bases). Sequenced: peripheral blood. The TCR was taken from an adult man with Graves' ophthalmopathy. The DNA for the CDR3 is TGCAGTGCCGAAGGGGACGAGCAGTACTTC. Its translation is CSAEGDEQYF.